Presented here are 9 T cell receptor beta chains from one specimen sequenced in a study of early T cells in non-severe SARS-CoV-2 infection. TCRdb reprocessed the 5' RACE reads via MiXCR and lists one record per CDR3 protein. The sample lists 55,000 to 85,000 distinct CDR3 sequences; more than 8% were seen once. The specimen was whole blood, collected at baseline. Every receptor here comes from an adult who was a healthcare worker with PCR-confirmed SARS-CoV-2 infection or an uninfected control (not recorded which).

The chain links TRBV11-1 to TRBJ2-7, with TRBD1 matching over 9 bases. The V segment lost 5 bases and the J segment 4 bases; nucleotides outside the gene matches: 12. In germline, CDR1 is SGHAT, CDR2 FQDESV (reference sequence). The CDR3 has 16 residues. The CDR3 region is CASSTSLTGTGYEQYF. As DNA, the CDR3 is TGTGCCAGCAGCACCAGCCTAACCGGGACAGGGTACGAGCAGTACTTC. Full variable domain (remainder filled in from reference TRBV11-1 and TRBJ2-7): EAEVAQSPRYKITEKSQAVAFWCDPISGHATLYWYRQILGQGPELLVQFQDESVVDDSQLPKDRFSAERLKGVDSTLKIQPAELGDSAMYLCASSTSLTGTGYEQYFGPGTRLTVT.

This clonotype was detected many times. The CDR3 region has the DNA TGTGCCAGCAGAGAAAGCGGGAAGTCCTACGAGCAGTACTTC. Translation gives CASRESGKSYEQYF. V and J are TRBV12-3 or TRBV12-4 and TRBJ2-7, with 7 bases fitting TRBD2. The CDR3 is 14 residues long. V shed 6 bases and J 1 base; nucleotides not matched to a gene: 6.

This clonotype occurred many times. CDR3 bases: TGCAGTGCTAGTTCCTCGCTAAAAACCTACAATGAGCAGTTCTTC. Translation gives CSASSSLKTYNEQFF. V gene TRBV20-1 combines with J gene TRBJ2-1; D is unclear. Germline V lookup: CDR1 DFQATT, CDR2 SNEGSKA (reference sequence). V shed 3 bases and J shed 2 bases, with 14 bases lying between them. This CDR3 has 15 amino acids.

The rearrangement joins TRBV9 to TRBJ2-3, with 7 bases that match TRBD2. CDR3 size: 17 residues. Germline CDR1 is SGDLS and CDR2 is YYNGEE. After removal of 3 bases from V and 0 bases from J, the junction contained 10 bases not matched to a gene. The CDR3 here is CASSAPGGDYSTDTQYF. CDR3 DNA sequence: TGTGCCAGCAGCGCCCCAGGAGGGGACTATAGCACAGATACGCAGTATTTT. The whole variable domain, remainder taken from reference TRBV9 and TRBJ2-3, is DSGVTQTPKHLITATGQRVTLRCSPRSGDLSVYWYQQSLDQGLQFLIQYYNGEERAKGNILERFSAQQFPDLHSELNLSSLELGDSALYFCASSAPGGDYSTDTQYFGPGTRLTVL.

This clonotype occurred many times. The rearrangement links TRBV27 to TRBJ1-2; TRBD1 is a possible D gene (6 bases). From germline, CDR1 is MNHEY and CDR2 SMNVEV (reference sequence). V was pared by 5 bases and J by 2 bases, with 18 bases between. The CDR3 totals 16 residues. The CDR3 spells CASSPTGGGRNYGYTF. CDR3 sequence (DNA): TGTGCCAGCAGTCCCACTGGGGGGGGGCGCAACTATGGCTACACCTTC.

This clonotype was counted only a few times. The genes are TRBV28 and TRBJ1-5, with 9 bases fitting TRBD1. Germline CDR1 reads MDHEN; CDR2 reads SYDVKM. Trimming removed 5 bases from V and 5 bases from J; junction bases left unmatched: 7. The CDR3 covers 15 residues. DNA for the CDR3: TGTGCCAGCAGTCCCGACAGGGGGTGGTATCAGCCCCAGCATTTT. It codes for CASSPDRGWYQPQHF.

This clonotype is termed medium-sized (0.01 to 0.1%). The J gene is TRBJ2-2, the V gene TRBV28; TRBD1 or TRBD2 may be the D gene (5 bases each). Germline V gene data show CDR1 as MDHEN and CDR2 as SYDVKM. The CDR3 sequence is 14 residues long. Trimming pared 4 bases from V and 3 bases from J, leaving 9 bases between. The CDR3 sequence is CASSSPGHTGELFF. The CDR3 nucleotides are TGTGCCAGCAGTTCTCCGGGACACACCGGGGAGCTGTTTTTT.

As regards this clonotype: A read error is possible here, since a much larger clone lies one base away. The chain combines TRBV5-1 with TRBJ2-1, with D hard to call. The germline V and J ends were trimmed by 2 bases and 10 bases, with 10 bases remaining between them. Germline CDR1 SGHRS, CDR2 YFSETQ. This CDR3 contains 12 residues. The DNA of the CDR3 is TGCGCCAGCAGCTTTGCCGCTCGGGAGCAGTTCTTC. Amino acids: CASSFAAREQFF.

This clonotype showed up many times. The gene calls are TRBV27 and TRBJ2-3; possibly TRBD1 for D (8 bases). The CDR3 runs 15 residues. Trimming left V 4 bases short and J 4 bases short, with 15 bases between. From germline, CDR1 is MNHEY and CDR2 SMNVEV (reference sequence). CDR3 DNA: TGTGCCAGCAGTTCCCCACAGGGGGGGGCAGATACGCAGTATTTT. Amino acids: CASSSPQGGADTQYF.